The 8 T cell receptor beta chains listed next were all sequenced from one sample in a study of blood T cells in healthy people across ages. The authors ran a second PCR of about 7 to 11 cycles using a sample-barcoded 5' primer and a J-beta primer mix. TCRdb reprocessed the 5' RACE reads with MiXCR, giving one entry per CDR3 protein. The sample records 1.5 million to 2 million distinct CDR3 sequences, around 50% being singletons. Material: blood. These receptors all stem from a woman aged 40 to 50 in good health.

The genes are TRBV28 and TRBJ2-7; 8 bases align to TRBD1. Germline assignment: CDR1 MDHEN and CDR2 SYDVKM. The junction had 2 bases not matched to a gene; V was cut back by 3 bases and J by 10 bases. The CDR3 covers 11 residues. For the CDR3, the DNA is TGTGCCAGCAGTTTCGGACAGGGACAGTACTTC. Translation gives CASSFGQGQYF.

The chain employs TRBV3-1 and TRBJ2-4; a possible D gene is TRBD1 (7 bases). V was pared by 4 bases and J by 9 bases, with 16 bases between. This CDR3 has 14 residues. CDR1 is LGHDT, CDR2 YNNKEL, per germline (reference sequence). This CDR3 is CASSLGGGPVIQYF. DNA of the CDR3: TGTGCCAGCAGCCTAGGAGGGGGCCCGGTCATTCAGTACTTC.

This clonotype was observed a handful of times. V usage is TRBV9 and J usage is TRBJ2-5; perhaps D is TRBD1 or TRBD2 (5 bases each). Trimming stripped 4 bases from V and 5 bases from J, with 9 bases between. Germline loops: CDR1 SGDLS, CDR2 YYNGEE. This CDR3 contains 12 residues. DNA of the CDR3: TGTGCCAGCAGCCAAGGGACGGAGACCCAGTACTTC. This encodes CASSQGTETQYF.

This clonotype was observed a handful of times. The gene calls are TRBV9 and TRBJ2-7; weak D call: TRBD2 (7 bases). Trimming cost V 4 bases and J 0 bases, with 23 bases left between them. CDR1 is SGDLS, CDR2 YYNGEE, per germline. CDR3 size: 18 residues. CDR3: CASSPRPWAGAFSYEQYF. CDR3 bases: TGTGCCAGCAGCCCACGACCCTGGGCGGGGGCTTTCTCCTACGAGCAGTACTTC.

As for this clonotype: A much larger clone lies a single base off, so this may be a read error. The CDR3 region is CASSLGQVIETQYF. CDR3 bases: TGCGCCAGCAGCTTGGGACAGGTAATAGAGACCCAGTACTTC. The chain is built from TRBV5-1 and TRBJ2-5; a possible D gene is TRBD1 (6 bases). The CDR3 consists of 14 residues. The V gene's germline CDR1 is SGHRS and CDR2 YFSETQ. Trimming removed 0 bases from V and 4 bases from J, with 10 bases in between. Based on the CDR3 plus reference TRBV5-1 and TRBJ2-5, the full variable domain is KAGVTQTPRYLIKTRGQQVTLSCSPISGHRSVSWYQQTPGQGLQFLFEYFSETQRNKGNFPGRFSGRQFSNSRSEMNVSTLELGDSALYLCASSLGQVIETQYFGPGTRLLVL.

CDR3: CASSWGNRGNSPLHF. DNA of the CDR3: TGTGCCAGCAGTTGGGGCAACCGGGGGAATTCACCCCTCCACTTT. This chain links TRBV12-3 or TRBV12-4 with TRBJ1-6, with a weak D call TRBD1 (5 bases). The ends were cut back, 4 bases at V and 7 bases at J, with 14 bases in the middle. This CDR3 has 15 amino acids.

The rearrangement uses TRBV20-1 and TRBJ1-1; maybe TRBD1 (5 bases). V was trimmed by 6 bases and J by 4 bases, leaving 18 bases between them. The CDR3 contains 14 residues. Germline V gene lookup returns CDR1 DFQATT and CDR2 SNEGSKA (reference sequence). The DNA for the CDR3 is TGCAGTGCAATGACGACAGTGGGTATCACTGAAGCTTTCTTT. It encodes CSAMTTVGITEAFF.

J is TRBJ2-5 and V is TRBV21-1; TRBD1 is the table's D call, not checked against the DNA. TRBV21-1 is a pseudogene. This CDR3 spans 17 amino acids. The CDR3 sequence: CASSKVIRGAGKETQYF. The DNA for the CDR3 is TGTGCCAGCAGCAAAGTAATCCGGGGGGCTGGGAAAGAGACCCAGTACTTC.